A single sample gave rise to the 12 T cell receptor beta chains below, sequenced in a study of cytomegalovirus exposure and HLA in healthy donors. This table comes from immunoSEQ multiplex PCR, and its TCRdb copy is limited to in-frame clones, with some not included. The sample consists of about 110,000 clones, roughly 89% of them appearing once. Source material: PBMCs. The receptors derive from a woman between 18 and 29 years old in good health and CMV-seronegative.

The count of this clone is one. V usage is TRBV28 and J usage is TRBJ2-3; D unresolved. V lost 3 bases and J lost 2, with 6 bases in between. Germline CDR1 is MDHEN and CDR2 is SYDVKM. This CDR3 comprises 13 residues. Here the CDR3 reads CASSFIHTDTQYF. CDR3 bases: TGTGCCAGCAGTTTCATCCACACAGATACGCAGTATTTT.

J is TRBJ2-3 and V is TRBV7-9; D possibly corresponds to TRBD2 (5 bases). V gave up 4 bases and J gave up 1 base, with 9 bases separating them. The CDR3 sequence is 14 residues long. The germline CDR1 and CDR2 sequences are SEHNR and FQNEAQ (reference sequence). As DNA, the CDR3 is TGTGCCAGCAGCTCTAGCAGCGGCACAGATACGCAGTATTTT. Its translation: CASSSSSGTDTQYF.

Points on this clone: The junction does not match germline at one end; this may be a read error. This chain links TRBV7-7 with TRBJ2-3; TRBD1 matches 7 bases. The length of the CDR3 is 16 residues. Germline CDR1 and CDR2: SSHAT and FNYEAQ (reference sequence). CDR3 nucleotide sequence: TGTGCTAGCAGCTTAGGGGGAGACAGGGCCACAGATACGCAGTATTTT. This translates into CASSLGGDRATDTQYF.

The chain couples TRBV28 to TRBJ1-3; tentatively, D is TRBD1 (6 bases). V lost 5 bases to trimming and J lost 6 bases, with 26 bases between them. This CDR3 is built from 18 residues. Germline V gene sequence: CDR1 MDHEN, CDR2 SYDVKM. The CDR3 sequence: CASSPITSPGHLINTIYF. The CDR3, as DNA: TGTGCCAGCAGTCCCATCACATCGCCGGGACACCTAATAAACACCATATATTTT. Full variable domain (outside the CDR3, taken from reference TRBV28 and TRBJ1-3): DVKVTQSSRYLVKRTGEKVFLECVQDMDHENMFWYRQDPGLGLRLIYFSYDVKMKEKGDIPEGYSVSREKKERFSLILESASTNQTSMYLCASSPITSPGHLINTIYFGEGSWLTVV.

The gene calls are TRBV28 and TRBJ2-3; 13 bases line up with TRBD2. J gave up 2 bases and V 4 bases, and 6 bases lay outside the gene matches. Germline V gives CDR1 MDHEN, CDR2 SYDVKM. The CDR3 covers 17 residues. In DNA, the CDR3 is TGTGCCAGCAGTTGGGGACTAGCGGGAACGAACACAGATACGCAGTATTTT. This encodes CASSWGLAGTNTDTQYF.

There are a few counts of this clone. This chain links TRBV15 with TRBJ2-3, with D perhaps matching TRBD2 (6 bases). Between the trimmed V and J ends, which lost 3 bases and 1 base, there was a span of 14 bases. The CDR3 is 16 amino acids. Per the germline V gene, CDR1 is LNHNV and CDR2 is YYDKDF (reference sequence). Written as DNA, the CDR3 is TGTGCCACCAGCAGTGGGTCTAAGCGGGGCACAGATACGCAGTATTTT. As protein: CATSSGSKRGTDTQYF.

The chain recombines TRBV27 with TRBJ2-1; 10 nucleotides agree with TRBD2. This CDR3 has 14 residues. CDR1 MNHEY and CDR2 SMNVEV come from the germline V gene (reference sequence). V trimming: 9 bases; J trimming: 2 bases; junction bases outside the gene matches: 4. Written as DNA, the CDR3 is TGTGCCAGTTTAGCGGGAGGTACCTACAATGAGCAGTTCTTC. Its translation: CASLAGGTYNEQFF.

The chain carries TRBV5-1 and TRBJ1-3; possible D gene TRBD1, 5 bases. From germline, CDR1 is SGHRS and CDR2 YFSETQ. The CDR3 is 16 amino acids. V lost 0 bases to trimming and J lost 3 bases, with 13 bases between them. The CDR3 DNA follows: TGCGCCAGCAGCTTGGTTGGGGGGATCGGTGGAAACACCATATATTTT. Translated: CASSLVGGIGGNTIYF.

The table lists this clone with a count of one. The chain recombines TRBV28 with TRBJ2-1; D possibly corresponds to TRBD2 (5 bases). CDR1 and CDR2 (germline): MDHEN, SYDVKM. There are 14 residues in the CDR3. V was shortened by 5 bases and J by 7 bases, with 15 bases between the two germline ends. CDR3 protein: CASSAGPLGNEQFF. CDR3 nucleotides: TGTGCCAGCAGTGCGGGCCCCCTGGGGAATGAGCAGTTCTTC.

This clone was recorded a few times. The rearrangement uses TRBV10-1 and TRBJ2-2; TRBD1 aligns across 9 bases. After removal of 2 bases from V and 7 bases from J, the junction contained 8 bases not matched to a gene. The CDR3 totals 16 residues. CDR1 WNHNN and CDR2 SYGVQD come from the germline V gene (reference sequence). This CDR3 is CASSERTRDRDGELFF. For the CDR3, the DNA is TGCGCCAGCAGTGAGAGGACTCGGGACAGGGACGGGGAGCTGTTTTTT.

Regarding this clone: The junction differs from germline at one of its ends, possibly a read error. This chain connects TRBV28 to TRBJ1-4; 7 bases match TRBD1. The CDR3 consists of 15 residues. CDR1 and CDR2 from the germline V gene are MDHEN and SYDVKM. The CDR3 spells CASSLRQGVTEKPFF. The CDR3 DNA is TGTGCCAGCAGTCTCAGACAGGGTGTGACTGAAAAACCGTTTTTT.

In nucleotides, the CDR3 is TGTGCCAGCAGTCGCCGACTGAGACTCGGGCAGCCCCAGCATTTT. Protein: CASSRRLRLGQPQHF. The chain is built from TRBV28 and TRBJ1-5; the D is unclear. The V end lost 5 bases, the J end lost 7 bases, and 18 bases lay between the germline ends. This CDR3 has 15 amino acids. Per the germline V gene, CDR1 is MDHEN and CDR2 is SYDVKM.